One TCR beta chain is described in this entry. The antigen is undetermined. These data are taken from a study of cytomegalovirus exposure and HLA in healthy donors. Notes on the study in general: The authors confirmed in vitro that a few CMV-associated chains were specific for CMV antigens. Based on reports, TCR beta sequences accurately predicted HLA-A and HLA-B alleles for most subjects. Prior analysis indicated that the majority of TCR beta V segments exhibited productivity approximately 87% or approximately 30% of the time.

Participants comprised healthy donors of bone marrow. The PCR made use of 60 Vbeta and 13 Jbeta primers. Clones were read by immunoSEQ multiplex PCR, and TCRdb kept only the in-frame ones, dropping some. Of 130,000 to 150,000 clones listed, roughly 83% were seen once; the top ten hold 4.1%. CDR1 and CDR2 (germline): SGDLS, YYNGEE. The CDR3 loop spans 16 amino acids. V shed 0 bases, J shed 3 bases, and the junction held 5 bases outside the gene matches. This chain uses TRBV9 with TRBJ2-1; 8 bases line up with TRBD2. Sample: PBMCs. The origin of this receptor is a man aged 40-55 years in good health and CMV-seropositive. This chain's CDR3 is CASSVGGSGSYNEQFF. DNA of the CDR3: TGTGCCAGCAGCGTAGGTGGCAGCGGGAGCTACAATGAGCAGTTCTTC.